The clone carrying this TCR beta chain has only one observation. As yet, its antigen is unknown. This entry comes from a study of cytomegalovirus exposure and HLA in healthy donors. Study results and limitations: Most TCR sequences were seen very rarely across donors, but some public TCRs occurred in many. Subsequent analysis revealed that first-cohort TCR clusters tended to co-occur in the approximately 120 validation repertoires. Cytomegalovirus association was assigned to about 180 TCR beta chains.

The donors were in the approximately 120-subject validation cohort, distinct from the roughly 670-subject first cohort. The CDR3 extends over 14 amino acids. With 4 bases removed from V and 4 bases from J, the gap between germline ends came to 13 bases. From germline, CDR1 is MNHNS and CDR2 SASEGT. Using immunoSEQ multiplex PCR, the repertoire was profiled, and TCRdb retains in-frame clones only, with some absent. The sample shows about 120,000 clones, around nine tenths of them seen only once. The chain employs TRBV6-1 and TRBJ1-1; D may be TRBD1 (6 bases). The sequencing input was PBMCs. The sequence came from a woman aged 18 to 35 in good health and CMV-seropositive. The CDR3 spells CASSGGGQATEAFF. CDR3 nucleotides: TGTGCCAGCAGTGGGGGGGGGCAGGCCACTGAAGCTTTCTTT.